Here is one T cell receptor (beta chain) with its context. The antigen remains undetermined. The germline CDR1 and CDR2 sequences are KGHSH and LQKENI. Trimming stripped 6 bases from V and 4 bases from J, with 10 bases between. The CDR3 covers 12 residues. These data come from a study of T cell responses to AZD1222 COVID-19 vaccine. Sequencing was performed with immunoSEQ multiplex PCR; in TCRdb, only in-frame clones are kept and a portion is missing. This sample has roughly 120,000 clones; 94% occur once, and the top ten carry approximately 2.9%. The study's findings and limits: Among spike-specific TCRs, nearly half reportedly target unmutated variant regions.

This TCR derives from an adult who received the AZD1222 COVID-19 vaccine. The gene calls are TRBV18 and TRBJ2-7; tentatively, D is TRBD1 (5 bases). The material sequenced was peripheral blood, taken 28 days after the second AZD1222 dose. The CDR3 bases are TGTGCCAGCTCGCTTCAGGGTTACGAGCAGTACTTC. The encoded protein is CASSLQGYEQYF.